The 32 T cell receptor beta chains below come from one sample, sequenced in a study of post-analysis software for immune sequencing data. Notes on the study in general: Elevated frequency relative to controls characterized a handful of TRBV segments in patients, TRBV5-6, TRBV5-1 and TRBV20-1 among them.

These receptors' antigens are unknown. The library was made from cDNA and included unique molecular identifiers. TCRdb reanalysed the PCR reads using MiXCR and keeps one entry per CDR3 protein. This sample has about 760,000 distinct CDR3 sequences, with approximately 30% found just once. The sample consisted of blood. Receptor source: a girl aged 10-17 years with multiple sclerosis.

The sample holds a few counts of this clonotype. The chain joins TRBV5-1 to TRBJ2-4, with D tentatively TRBD2 (6 bases). Matching the DNA end better, TRBJ2-7 makes the J call doubtful. The length of the CDR3 is 15 residues. CDR1 and CDR2 (germline): SGHRS, YFSETQ. The CDR3 spells CASSLSYGTEDEQYF. The CDR3 coding sequence is TGCGCCAGCAGCTTGAGCTACGGGACTGAGGACGAGCAGTACTTC.

This chain joins TRBV13 and TRBJ1-6; D is ambiguous. The V end lost 1 base, the J end lost 7 bases, and 14 bases lay between the germline ends. The V gene's germline CDR1 is PRHDT and CDR2 FYEKMQ (reference sequence). The CDR3 extends over 16 amino acids. The CDR3 nucleotides read TGTGCCAGCAGCTTAGTCGGGGAAAGTAGGAATTCACCCCTCCACTTT. It codes for CASSLVGESRNSPLHF.

The genes are TRBV29-1 and TRBJ1-1; a weak D match, TRBD1 (6 bases). Per germline, CDR1 SQVTM and CDR2 ANQGSEA. Trimming left V 7 bases short and J 6 bases short, with 15 bases between. The CDR3 runs to 12 residues. Here the CDR3 DNA reads TGCAGCGCCCAAGGGCAGGGGTCTGAAGCTTTCTTT. This sequence encodes CSAQGQGSEAFF.

This clonotype was counted at least ten times. The rearrangement uses TRBV7-2 and TRBJ2-7; TRBD2 agrees at 7 bases. Trimming removed 3 bases from V and 0 bases from J; junction bases left unmatched: 5. CDR3 length: 15 amino acids. CDR1 SGHTA and CDR2 FQGNSA come from the germline V gene. The CDR3 sequence is CASSFSSGPSYEQYF. The CDR3 DNA follows: TGTGCCAGCAGCTTTTCTAGCGGACCCTCCTACGAGCAGTACTTC.

J is TRBJ1-4 and V is TRBV29-1; no firm D call. Germline V gene lookup returns CDR1 SQVTM and CDR2 ANQGSEA. Trimming removed 5 bases from V and 2 bases from J, with 9 bases in between. The CDR3 contains 13 residues. The CDR3 loop is CSVRARTNEKLFF. The CDR3, as DNA: TGCAGCGTTCGGGCGCGGACTAATGAAAAACTGTTTTTT.

This clonotype was seen at least ten times. The chain carries TRBV7-2 and TRBJ2-5, with D uncertain. Germline V gene data show CDR1 as SGHTA and CDR2 as FQGNSA. Trimming left V 4 bases short and J 5 bases short, with 8 bases between. The CDR3 sequence is 12 residues long. The CDR3 here is CASSSRFETQYF. The DNA of the CDR3 is TGTGCCAGCAGCTCCCGTTTTGAGACCCAGTACTTC.

V gene TRBV6-2 or TRBV6-3 combines with J gene TRBJ2-1, with a weak D call TRBD2 (6 bases). Per the germline V gene, CDR1 is MNHEY and CDR2 is SVGEGT. This CDR3 has 13 amino acids. The V gene lost 6 bases and the J gene lost 4 bases, with 10 bases spanning the gap. The CDR3 region has the DNA TGTGCCAGCAGGCTAGCGTTTTACAATGAGCAGTTCTTC. Its translation: CASRLAFYNEQFF.

CDR3 nucleotides: TGTGCCAGCAGCCAAGGGATCGGACAGTGGGATACGCAGTATTTT. As protein: CASSQGIGQWDTQYF. The chain uses TRBV3-1 and TRBJ2-3; possibly TRBD1 for D (6 bases). V gave up 1 base and J gave up 6 bases, with 14 bases separating them. The CDR3 loop spans 15 amino acids. Germline CDR1 reads LGHDT; CDR2 reads YNNKEL (reference sequence).

This clonotype was observed a few times. J is TRBJ2-1 and V is TRBV5-8, with 10 positions matching TRBD2. Germline V gene lookup returns CDR1 SGHTS and CDR2 YDEGEE. The ends lost 4 bases at V and 1 base at J; junction bases unmatched: 2. The CDR3 consists of 15 residues. CDR3 loop: CASSILAGSYNEQFF. CDR3 nucleotides: TGTGCCAGCAGCATACTAGCGGGGTCCTACAATGAGCAGTTCTTC.

The chain's CDR3 is CASSVGPTSGGLETQYF. Here the CDR3 DNA reads TGTGCCAGCAGCGTAGGCCCAACTAGCGGGGGGTTGGAGACCCAGTACTTC. This chain joins TRBV9 and TRBJ2-7; 12 positions agree with TRBD2. The DNA end is more similar to TRBJ2-5, so the J call may be wrong. This CDR3 spans 17 amino acids. Germline V gene lookup returns CDR1 SGDLS and CDR2 YYNGEE.

This clonotype was seen a handful of times. This rearrangement joins TRBV4-3 to TRBJ2-3; D not certain. V lost 1 base and J lost 1, with 6 bases in between. The CDR3 runs to 14 residues. Germline CDR1 and CDR2: LGHNA and YSLEER. CDR3 bases: TGCGCCAGCAGCCAAGGGTACGGCACAGATACGCAGTATTTT. This gives the protein CASSQGYGTDTQYF.

Only one count was recorded for this clonotype. A read error is likely, as this CDR3 ends without the conserved phenylalanine or tryptophan. V is TRBV4-1 and J is TRBJ2-3; 8 bases align to TRBD1. Trimming cost V 3 bases and J 5 bases; bases outside gene matches: 10. The CDR3 runs to 16 residues. Germline CDR1 is MGHRA and CDR2 is YSYEKL. In DNA, the CDR3 is TGCGCCAGCAGCCACCACACCAACACAGGGGGAGATACGCAGTATTGT. This encodes CASSHHTNTGGDTQYC.

CDR3 sequence (DNA): TGTGCCACCAGTGATTTCGGGCTAGCCGCGAACACCGGGGAGCTGTTTTTT. Protein sequence: CATSDFGLAANTGELFF. The chain is built from TRBV24-1 and TRBJ2-2; tentatively, D is TRBD2 (5 bases). CDR3 length equals 17 residues. CDR1 and CDR2 from the germline V gene are KGHDR and SFDVKD. Trimming shortened V by 1 base and J by 0 bases, and 11 bases separated the two germline ends.

J is TRBJ1-2 and V is TRBV12-3 or TRBV12-4; 11 bases agree with TRBD1. The trim removed 3 bases at V and 4 bases at J, leaving 10 bases unmatched. The CDR3 covers 17 residues. The CDR3 sequence is CASSLGALGQGAYGYTF. CDR3 nucleotides: TGTGCCAGCAGTTTGGGGGCCCTAGGACAGGGGGCCTATGGCTACACCTTC.

V and J are TRBV28 and TRBJ2-5; 8 positions match TRBD2. Germline CDR1 reads MDHEN; CDR2 reads SYDVKM. The CDR3 totals 18 residues. V lost 5 bases and J lost 9; bases outside the gene matches: 23. The CDR3 bases are TGTGCCAGCAGTGCCCCAGACCCGGGACTAGGCCCCCCAAGGGCCCAGTACTTC. This codes for CASSAPDPGLGPPRAQYF.

The rearrangement joins TRBV27 to TRBJ2-1, with 8 nucleotides matching TRBD1. Germline V CDR1 and CDR2: MNHEY, SMNVEV (reference sequence). Losses at the gene ends were 4 bases for V and 5 bases for J; bases not matched to a gene: 10. The CDR3 length is 16 residues. The CDR3: CASSSPPRDRNNEQFF. DNA of the CDR3: TGTGCCAGCAGTTCACCTCCCCGGGACAGGAACAATGAGCAGTTCTTC.

The chain recombines TRBV28 with TRBJ2-5, with 9 bases identical to TRBD2. With 6 bases clipped from V and 7 bases from J, the junction kept 12 bases outside the gene matches. Per the germline V gene, CDR1 is MDHEN and CDR2 is SYDVKM. The CDR3 contains 15 residues. The CDR3: CASSPLAGGVVTQYF. The CDR3, as DNA: TGTGCCAGCAGCCCTCTGGCGGGGGGGGTCGTGACCCAGTACTTC.

In this sample, this clonotype turned up a few times. The chain is built from TRBV7-2 and TRBJ2-7; 7 bases match TRBD1. The CDR3 is 15 residues long. Looked up from germline, CDR1 is SGHTA and CDR2 is FQGNSA. After removal of 1 base from V and 3 bases from J, the junction contained 6 bases not matched to a gene. The CDR3 DNA reads TGTGCCAGCAGCTTAGAGGGGGCATTAGTCTACGAGCAGTACTTC. Translation: CASSLEGALVYEQYF.

Here the CDR3 reads CASSSEQGGQPQHF. The CDR3 DNA is TGTGCCAGCAGCTCAGAACAGGGTGGCCAGCCCCAGCATTTT. V and J are TRBV7-9 and TRBJ1-5, with a weak D call TRBD1 (6 bases). CDR3 length: 14 residues. The V gene lost 4 bases and the J gene lost 7 bases, with 14 bases spanning the gap. The germline CDR1 and CDR2 sequences are SEHNR and FQNEAQ (reference sequence).

The V call is TRBV7-2, the J call TRBJ2-5; a weak D match, TRBD2 (7 bases). Trimming left V 5 bases short and J 5 bases short, with 18 bases between. Per germline, CDR1 SGHTA and CDR2 FQGNSA. The CDR3 length is 15 residues. For the CDR3, the DNA is TGTGCCAGCAGCCCGACCGGCGGGGGCGCGGAGACCCAGTACTTC. Translating it yields CASSPTGGGAETQYF.

In this sample, this clonotype turned up a few times. The chain carries TRBV3-1 and TRBJ1-1; no reliable D call. V was clipped by 7 bases and J by 4 bases, with 16 bases between them. CDR1 is LGHDT, CDR2 YNNKEL, per germline (reference sequence). The CDR3 consists of 14 residues. The CDR3 loop reads CASTLVQAGTEAFF. The CDR3 bases are TGTGCCAGCACCCTCGTCCAGGCGGGCACTGAAGCTTTCTTT. Based on the CDR3 plus reference TRBV3-1 and TRBJ1-1, the full variable domain is DTAVSQTPKYLVTQMGNDKSIKCEQNLGHDTMYWYKQDSKKFLKIMFSYNNKELIINETVPNRFSPKSPDKAHLNLHINSLELGDSAVYFCASTLVQAGTEAFFGQGTRLTVV.

The gene calls are TRBV7-9 and TRBJ2-3; a weak D match, TRBD2 (5 bases). The germline CDR1 and CDR2 sequences are SEHNR and FQNEAQ (reference sequence). This CDR3 is 16 amino acids long. V lost 1 base, J lost 8 bases, and 19 bases lay in between. CDR3 in DNA: TGTGCCAGCAGCTTAGACCGTACGGGGATCGCAGTTACGCAGTATTTT. Translating it yields CASSLDRTGIAVTQYF.

A single count supports this clonotype. The chain uses TRBV5-6 and TRBJ2-2; no definite D call. The germline gives CDR1 SGHDT, CDR2 YYEEEE. CDR3 length: 16 residues. The ends were cut back, 0 bases at V and 1 base at J, with 10 bases in the middle. The CDR3 bases are TGTGCCAGCAGCTTGGAGAGACTGCTGAACACCGGGGAGCTGTTTTTT. This encodes CASSLERLLNTGELFF.

The chain links TRBV7-6 to TRBJ2-1; possibly TRBD2 for D (6 bases). The CDR3 has 16 amino acids. The V and J ends lost 2 bases and 1 base respectively, with 12 bases between them. Germline V CDR1 and CDR2: SGHVS, FNYEAQ. The CDR3 bases are TGTGCCAGCAGCTTACTCGGCGGGGAGTCCTACAATGAGCAGTTCTTC. Translation: CASSLLGGESYNEQFF.

This clonotype was observed a few times. This chain uses TRBV6-2 or TRBV6-3 with TRBJ2-1; D is possibly TRBD2 (6 bases). The CDR3 runs to 18 residues. V lost 0 bases to trimming and J lost 0 bases, with 15 bases between them. Germline values: CDR1 MNHEY, CDR2 SVGEGT. Here the CDR3 DNA reads TGTGCCAGCAGTTACTCAAACTCCGGGACTGGCTCCTACAATGAGCAGTTCTTC. Protein sequence: CASSYSNSGTGSYNEQFF.

The V and J genes are TRBV6-2 or TRBV6-3 and TRBJ2-1; D possibly corresponds to TRBD2 (6 bases). Germline CDR1 and CDR2: MNHEY and SVGEGT. CDR3 size: 16 residues. The V end lost 2 bases, the J end lost 3 bases, and 14 bases lay between the germline ends. In DNA, the CDR3 is TGTGCCAGCAGTTACCCGGCCGGGAGCCTCTACAATGAGCAGTTCTTC. This translates into CASSYPAGSLYNEQFF.

The chain joins TRBV18 to TRBJ2-4; D gene uncertain. V lost 2 bases to trimming and J lost 0 bases, with 14 bases between them. The CDR3 has 17 amino acids. Germline assignment: CDR1 KGHSH and CDR2 LQKENI. CDR3 in DNA: TGTGCCAGCTCACCAGCGGCGGCACAACTAGCCAAAAACATTCAGTACTTC. Amino acid sequence: CASSPAAAQLAKNIQYF.

CDR3 DNA: TGTGCCAGCAGCCAAGATCTTCGGCAGGGAAAGTATGGCTACACCTTC. The encoded protein is CASSQDLRQGKYGYTF. The chain is built from TRBV3-1 and TRBJ1-2, with a tentative D call TRBD1 (5 bases). CDR1 and CDR2 (germline): LGHDT, YNNKEL (reference sequence). This CDR3 is built from 16 residues. V was shortened by 0 bases and J by 5 bases, with 16 bases between the two germline ends.

The CDR3 sequence: CASSLGGTDTDTQYF. Written as DNA, the CDR3 is TGCGCCAGCAGCTTGGGTGGGACGGACACAGATACGCAGTATTTT. The J gene is TRBJ2-3, the V gene TRBV5-1; perhaps D is TRBD1 or TRBD2 (5 bases each). CDR1 and CDR2 (germline): SGHRS, YFSETQ. The CDR3 is made up of 15 amino acids. With 0 bases removed from V and 2 bases from J, the gap between germline ends came to 10 bases.

This clonotype was picked up a small number of times. V gene TRBV29-1 combines with J gene TRBJ2-1; the match to TRBD2 covers 16 bases. Germline V gives CDR1 SQVTM, CDR2 ANQGSEA. The junction had 11 bases not matched to a gene; V was cut back by 6 bases and J by 9 bases. The CDR3 is 16 residues long. The CDR3 DNA reads TGCAGCGTCGGTTCCGGGACTAGCGGGAGGGTCGGTGAGCAGTTCTTC. This codes for CSVGSGTSGRVGEQFF.

Remarks on this clonotype: Germline and junction disagree at one end, which may indicate a read error. This chain joins TRBV27 and TRBJ2-3; perhaps TRBD2 as D (6 bases). The CDR3 has 18 residues. Germline CDR1 is MNHEY and CDR2 is SMNVEV (reference sequence). Here the CDR3 DNA reads TGTGCCGGCAGCCCATTGAGGTCGGGAGCGGGTCGTATAGATACGCAGTATTTT. This sequence encodes CAGSPLRSGAGRIDTQYF.

The rearrangement links TRBV15 to TRBJ2-7; D uncertain. CDR3 size: 15 residues. The V gene lost 0 bases and the J gene lost 3 bases, with 12 bases spanning the gap. Germline-derived CDR1 and CDR2 are LNHNV and YYDKDF (reference sequence). The CDR3: CATSRDVSWDYEQYF. CDR3 DNA: TGTGCCACCAGCAGAGATGTAAGCTGGGACTACGAGCAGTACTTC.